The 23 T cell receptor beta chains below come from one sample, sequenced in a study of beta chain features in type 1 diabetes (dated by TCRdb to between 2017 and 2018). Library creation used the immunoSEQ multiplex PCR assay. The High Capacity cDNA Reverse Transcription Kit was used to reverse transcribe all of the isolated RNA, meaning that expressed TCRB transcripts were what got sequenced. TCRdb limited this immuneACCESS table to in-frame rearrangements with V and J called. A share of clones is missing; checked studies link under half to unresolved V genes, and the rest is unexplained. The sample contains about 300,000 clones, 7.5% to 9.5% of them found a single time. Clones ranked in the top ten supply roughly 0.94% of the sample. Sequencing used central memory CD4+ T cells from blood. Receptors originate from a woman aged 18-30 years in good health.

This clone appeared many times. V is TRBV11-2 and J is TRBJ2-3, with a tentative D call TRBD2 (6 bases). V was shortened by 5 bases and J by 1 base, with 13 bases between the two germline ends. There are 15 residues in the CDR3. Germline V CDR1 and CDR2: SGHAT, FQNNGV. The CDR3 reads CASSRREFGTDTQYF. As DNA, the CDR3 is TGTGCCAGCAGCAGACGGGAGTTCGGCACAGATACGCAGTATTTT.

The rearrangement joins TRBV4-1 to TRBJ2-6; D gene ambiguous. Germline CDR1 and CDR2: MGHRA and YSYEKL. The V end was cut by 8 bases, the J end by 1 base, with 15 bases between. The CDR3 has 16 residues. The CDR3 DNA follows: TGCGCCAGCTCCTCGGTTATCCGGTCTGGGGCCAACGTCCTGACTTTC. Translating gives CASSSVIRSGANVLTF.

The chain joins TRBV6-6 to TRBJ2-7, with 9 nucleotides matching TRBD1. There are 14 residues in the CDR3. Germline V gene sequence: CDR1 MNHNY, CDR2 SVGAGI (reference sequence). The junction had 7 bases not matched to a gene; V was cut back by 5 bases and J by 5 bases. This CDR3 is CASSDGTGINEQYV. As DNA, the CDR3 is TGTGCCAGCAGTGATGGGACAGGGATCAACGAGCAGTACGTC.

This clone was seen a handful of times. The rearrangement links TRBV19 to TRBJ1-2; D may be TRBD1 (5 bases). Looked up from germline, CDR1 is LNHDA and CDR2 is SQIVND (reference sequence). V was shortened by 3 bases and J by 6 bases, with 14 bases between the two germline ends. The CDR3 loop spans 14 amino acids. The CDR3 loop reads CASSMARGFDGYTF. CDR3 bases: TGTGCCAGTAGTATGGCGCGGGGGTTTGATGGCTACACCTTC. Complete variable domain (other parts from reference TRBV19 and TRBJ1-2): DGGITQSPKYLFRKEGQNVTLSCEQNLNHDAMYWYRQDPGQGLRLIYYSQIVNDFQKGDIAEGYSVSREKKESFPLTVTSAQKNPTAFYLCASSMARGFDGYTFGSGTRLTVV.

This clone was seen a handful of times. This sequence joins TRBV7-9 and TRBJ2-1, with TRBD1 matching over 8 bases. This CDR3 spans 16 amino acids. From germline, CDR1 is SEHNR and CDR2 FQNEAQ (reference sequence). V lost 0 bases and J lost 6; bases outside the gene matches: 7. The chain's CDR3 is CASSLARQGAGNEQFF. The CDR3 coding sequence is TGTGCCAGCAGCTTAGCGCGCCAGGGGGCGGGCAATGAGCAGTTCTTC.

V gene TRBV29-1 combines with J gene TRBJ1-1; perhaps TRBD1 as D (6 bases). CDR3 length: 12 amino acids. Germline V gene data show CDR1 as SQVTM and CDR2 as ANQGSEA. V lost 7 bases, J lost 1 base, and 10 bases lay in between. CDR3 loop: CSARTANTEAFF. The DNA for the CDR3 is TGCAGCGCTCGGACAGCGAACACTGAAGCTTTCTTT.

The chain recombines TRBV12-2 with TRBJ2-5; the table's D call, TRBD2, was not checked against the DNA. TRBV12-2 is a pseudogene. This CDR3 is 15 amino acids long. The CDR3 DNA reads as TGTGCAAGTCGCCGGCGGGGGCCGAAAGAAGAGACCCAGTACTTC. Its protein product is CASRRRGPKEETQYF.

The rearrangement links TRBV5-1 to TRBJ2-1; a possible D gene is TRBD2 (6 bases). V was shortened by 4 bases and J by 8 bases, with 19 bases between the two germline ends. Looked up from germline, CDR1 is SGHRS and CDR2 is YFSETQ. This CDR3 has 15 amino acids. The CDR3 sequence: CASSLLSRGYDEQFF. DNA of the CDR3: TGCGCCAGCAGCCTCCTTTCCCGGGGGTACGATGAGCAGTTCTTC. Looking up the rest from reference TRBV5-1 and TRBJ2-1 gives the full variable domain: KAGVTQTPRYLIKTRGQQVTLSCSPISGHRSVSWYQQTPGQGLQFLFEYFSETQRNKGNFPGRFSGRQFSNSRSEMNVSTLELGDSALYLCASSLLSRGYDEQFFGPGTRLTVL.

This clone has only a few counts. This chain links TRBV28 with TRBJ2-5; perhaps TRBD2 as D (5 bases). Trimming shortened V by 6 bases and J by 4 bases, and 9 bases separated the two germline ends. Germline CDR1 reads MDHEN; CDR2 reads SYDVKM. This CDR3 is built from 12 residues. The CDR3 region is CASSLEGETQYF. The CDR3 DNA sequence: TGTGCCAGCAGCTTAGAGGGAGAGACCCAGTACTTC. Together with reference TRBV28 and TRBJ2-5, the CDR3 gives the full variable domain: DVKVTQSSRYLVKRTGEKVFLECVQDMDHENMFWYRQDPGLGLRLIYFSYDVKMKEKGDIPEGYSVSREKKERFSLILESASTNQTSMYLCASSLEGETQYFGPGTRLLVL.

Concerning this clone: Additional DNA sequences in this sample encode the identical CDR3. The chain combines TRBV7-2 with TRBJ2-1; either TRBD1 or TRBD2 may fit D (5 bases each). Germline CDR1 SGHTA, CDR2 FQGNSA. Trimming pared 4 bases from V and 5 bases from J, leaving 9 bases between. The CDR3 consists of 13 residues. The CDR3 nucleotides are TGTGCCAGCAGCTCGGGGACCGACAATGAGCAGTTCTTC. This sequence encodes CASSSGTDNEQFF.

Note on this clone: The junction and the germline gene differ at one end; a read error may be behind it. The chain links TRBV7-3 to TRBJ1-1; no clear D gene. The CDR3 is made up of 15 amino acids. Germline lookup yields CDR1 SGHTA and CDR2 FQGTGA. The CDR3 region is CASSLNQLMKTEAFF. CDR3 in DNA: TGTGCCAGCAGCTTAAACCAGTTAATGAAAACTGAAGCTTTCTTT.

At least ten counts were recorded for this clone. This rearrangement joins TRBV6-1 to TRBJ2-2, with TRBD1 matching over 7 bases. V lost 4 bases and J lost 5; bases outside the gene matches: 4. Germline V gives CDR1 MNHNS, CDR2 SASEGT. This CDR3 has 14 residues. The CDR3 DNA reads TGTGCCAGCAGTGCGGGACAGAGTACCGGGGAGCTGTTTTTT. It specifies CASSAGQSTGELFF.

This clone was seen at least ten times. V usage is TRBV7-2 and J usage is TRBJ2-6; D is unclear. The CDR3 runs to 14 residues. Per germline, CDR1 SGHTA and CDR2 FQGNSA. V shed 9 bases and J shed 1 base, with 10 bases lying between them. The CDR3: CASFIRSGANVLTF. CDR3 in DNA: TGTGCCAGTTTCATCCGTTCTGGGGCCAACGTCCTGACTTTC.

The table lists this clone with a few counts. V usage is TRBV27 and J usage is TRBJ2-7; D possibly matches TRBD1 or TRBD2 (5 bases each). This CDR3 spans 16 amino acids. The germline gives CDR1 MNHEY, CDR2 SMNVEV (reference sequence). Trimming cost V 10 bases and J 0 bases, with 22 bases left between them. This CDR3 reads CATRGARVGYSYEQYF. The CDR3 DNA sequence: TGTGCCACAAGGGGAGCACGTGTGGGCTACTCCTACGAGCAGTACTTC.

V gene TRBV18 combines with J gene TRBJ2-5, with D uncertain. This CDR3 has 11 amino acids. The V end was cut by 4 bases, the J end by 3 bases, with 3 bases between. Germline CDR1 reads KGHSH; CDR2 reads LQKENI. The CDR3 DNA follows: TGTGCCAGCTCACTGGAAGAGACCCAGTACTTC. Translated: CASSLEETQYF.

This clone turned up a few times. V and J are TRBV11-2 and TRBJ1-1, with TRBD1 matching over 7 bases. Trimming cost V 2 bases and J 0 bases; bases outside gene matches: 3. From germline, CDR1 is SGHAT and CDR2 FQNNGV. The CDR3 length is 15 residues. DNA of the CDR3: TGTGCCAGCAGCTTACTAGGACAGGTGAACACTGAAGCTTTCTTT. Protein product: CASSLLGQVNTEAFF. Together with reference TRBV11-2 and TRBJ1-1, the CDR3 gives the full variable domain: EAGVAQSPRYKIIEKRQSVAFWCNPISGHATLYWYQQILGQGPKLLIQFQNNGVVDDSQLPKDRFSAERLKGVDSTLKIQPAKLEDSAVYLCASSLLGQVNTEAFFGQGTRLTVV.

This clone turned up a few times. This chain joins TRBV2 and TRBJ2-2; 12 nucleotides line up with TRBD1. V trimming: 4 bases; J trimming: 6 bases; junction bases outside the gene matches: 6. This CDR3 has 16 amino acids. Germline assignment: CDR1 SNHLY and CDR2 FYNNEI. The CDR3 region has the DNA TGTGCCAGCAGTGGAGGGGGACAGGGGGCAGCCGGGGAGCTGTTTTTT. Its translation is CASSGGGQGAAGELFF. The full variable domain, in which reference TRBV2 and TRBJ2-2 provide the parts outside the CDR3, is EPEVTQTPSHQVTQMGQEVILRCVPISNHLYFYWYRQILGQKVEFLVSFYNNEISEKSEIFDDQFSVERPDGSNFTLKIRSTKLEDSAMYFCASSGGGQGAAGELFFGEGSRLTVL.

The rearrangement links TRBV7-8 to TRBJ2-4, with D tentatively TRBD2 (6 bases). Trimming removed 1 base from V and 0 bases from J, with 16 bases in between. The CDR3 is made up of 18 amino acids. Germline loops: CDR1 SGHVS, CDR2 FQNEAQ. CDR3 amino acids: CASSLGDWNKIAKNIQYF. The DNA of the CDR3 is TGTGCCAGCAGCTTAGGGGACTGGAACAAAATAGCCAAAAACATTCAGTACTTC.

This clone appeared a few times. The chain couples TRBV7-2 to TRBJ2-2; TRBD2 matches at 8 bases. The CDR3 extends over 15 amino acids. V lost 6 bases, J lost 5 bases, and 8 bases stayed unmatched. CDR1 is SGHTA and CDR2 is FQGNSA in the germline V gene. As DNA, the CDR3 is TGTGCCAGCAGAACAAGCGGGAGTCGAACCGGGGAGCTGTTTTTT. It is translated as CASRTSGSRTGELFF. Full variable domain (rest looked up from reference TRBV7-2 and TRBJ2-2): GAGVSQSPSNKVTEKGKDVELRCDPISGHTALYWYRQSLGQGLEFLIYFQGNSAPDKSGLPSDRFSAERTGGSVSTLTIQRTQQEDSAVYLCASRTSGSRTGELFFGEGSRLTVL.

This clone turned up a few times. This sequence joins TRBV29-1 and TRBJ1-2; D is perhaps TRBD1 (6 bases). This CDR3 has 14 residues. CDR1 is SQVTM and CDR2 is ANQGSEA in the germline V gene. V was cut by 7 bases and J by 2 bases, with 17 bases left in between. DNA of the CDR3: TGCAGCGGCGGCCCCGCGGGGGGCAACTATGGCTACACCTTC. Translation gives CSGGPAGGNYGYTF.

The J gene is TRBJ1-1, the V gene TRBV29-1; D remains ambiguous. Trimming stripped 0 bases from V and 11 bases from J, with 16 bases between. CDR3 length: 13 amino acids. The V gene's germline CDR1 is SQVTM and CDR2 ANQGSEA. Here the CDR3 reads CSVEDLGGFIAFF. In DNA form, the CDR3 reads TGCAGCGTTGAAGATTTGGGCGGGTTTATCGCTTTCTTT.

V gene TRBV11-3 combines with J gene TRBJ2-3, with 7 bases matching TRBD1. The junction had 5 bases not matched to a gene; V was cut back by 5 bases and J by 6 bases. The CDR3 loop spans 13 amino acids. Germline CDR1 SGHNT, CDR2 YENEEA. The CDR3 nucleotides are TGTGCCAGCAGCCCCGAGGGGGCGGATACGCAGTATTTT. As protein: CASSPEGADTQYF. Using reference TRBV11-3 and TRBJ2-3 for the parts outside the CDR3, the full variable domain is EAGVVQSPRYKIIEKKQPVAFWCNPISGHNTLYWYLQNLGQGPELLIRYENEEAVDDSQLPKDRFSAERLKGVDSTLKIQPAELGDSAVYLCASSPEGADTQYFGPGTRLTVL.

A remark on this clone: One end of the junction is discordant with germline, which a read error may explain. The chain employs TRBV20-1 and TRBJ2-5; D remains unclear. Germline V CDR1 and CDR2: DFQATT, SNEGSKA (reference sequence). CDR3 length: 10 amino acids. The CDR3 DNA reads TGCAGTGCTGGCCCCAGGACCGCGAACTTC. This encodes CSAGPRTANF.